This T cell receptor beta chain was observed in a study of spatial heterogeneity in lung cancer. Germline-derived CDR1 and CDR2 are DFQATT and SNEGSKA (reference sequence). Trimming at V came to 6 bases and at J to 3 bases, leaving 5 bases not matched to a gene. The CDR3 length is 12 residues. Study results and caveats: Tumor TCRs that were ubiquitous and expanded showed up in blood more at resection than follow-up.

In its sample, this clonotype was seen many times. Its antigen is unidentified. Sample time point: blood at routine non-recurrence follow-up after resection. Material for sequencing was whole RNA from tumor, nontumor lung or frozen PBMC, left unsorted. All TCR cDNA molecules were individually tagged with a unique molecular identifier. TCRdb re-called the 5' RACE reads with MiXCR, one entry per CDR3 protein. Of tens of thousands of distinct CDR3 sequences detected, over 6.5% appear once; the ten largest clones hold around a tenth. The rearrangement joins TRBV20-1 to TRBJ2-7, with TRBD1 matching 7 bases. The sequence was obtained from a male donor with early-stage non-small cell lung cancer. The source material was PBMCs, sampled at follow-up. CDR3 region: CSASTGVYEQYF. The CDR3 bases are TGCAGTGCCAGTACAGGGGTCTACGAGCAGTACTTC.